This T cell receptor (beta chain) was identified during a study of T cells in Graves' hyperthyroidism and ophthalmopathy. Study conclusions and caveats: Ophthalmopathy, which appeared later, was predicted by the model a median 6.5 months before onset.

It was RNA transcripts that yielded the amplified TCR beta CDR3 regions. First-round RT-PCR of the TCR CDR3 relied on the HTBI primer set. MiXCR was run by TCRdb on the multiplex PCR reads, yielding one entry per CDR3 protein. This sample has fewer than 900,000 distinct CDR3 sequences, with roughly 15% found just once. Germline V CDR1 and CDR2: SGHNT, YENEEA. CDR3 length: 15 residues. The V end lost 10 bases, the J end lost 1 base, and 18 bases lay between the germline ends. This sample holds PBMCs from 8 to 10 ml fresh peripheral blood. Comment on this clonotype: Its antigen remains unidentified. This may arise from a read error, as a much more abundant clone is one base away.

The sequencing input was blood. V usage is TRBV11-3 and J usage is TRBJ2-3, with a weak D call TRBD2 (5 bases). The TCR comes from a man between 18 and 35 years old with Graves' hyperthyroidism. The CDR3 loop is CATRSMEEGTDTQYF. CDR3 coding DNA: TGTGCCACCAGATCCATGGAGGAGGGCACAGATACGCAGTATTTT.